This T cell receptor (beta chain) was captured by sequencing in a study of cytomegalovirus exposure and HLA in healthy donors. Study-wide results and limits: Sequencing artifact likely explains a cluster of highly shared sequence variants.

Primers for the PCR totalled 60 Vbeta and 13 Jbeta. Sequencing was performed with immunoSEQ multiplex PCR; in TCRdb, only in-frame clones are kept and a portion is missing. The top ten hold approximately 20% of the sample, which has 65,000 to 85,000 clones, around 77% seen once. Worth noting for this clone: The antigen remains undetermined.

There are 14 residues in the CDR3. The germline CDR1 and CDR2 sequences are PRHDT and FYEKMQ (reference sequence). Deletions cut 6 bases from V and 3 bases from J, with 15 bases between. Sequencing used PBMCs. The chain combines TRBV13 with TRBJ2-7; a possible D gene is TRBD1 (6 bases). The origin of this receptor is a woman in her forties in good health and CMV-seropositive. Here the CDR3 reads CASRRTAYNYEQYF. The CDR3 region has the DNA TGTGCCAGCAGGAGGACAGCTTACAACTACGAGCAGTACTTC.